This T cell receptor (beta chain) emerged from a study of blood T cell repertoires in COVID-19. Profiling relied on immunoSEQ multiplex PCR, and the TCRdb table lists in-frame clones only, not all of them. The data contain about 210,000 clones, about 87% of them seen just once; the ten biggest clones take up about 1.8%. The ends were cut back, 5 bases at V and 7 bases at J, with 12 bases in the middle. CDR1 is LNHNV, CDR2 YYDKDF, per germline (reference sequence). The length of the CDR3 is 12 residues. Specimen: peripheral blood. The sequence was obtained from an older man with acute or convalescent COVID-19. The V and J genes are TRBV15 and TRBJ2-7; weak D call: TRBD2 (5 bases). The CDR3 region has the DNA TGTGCCACCAGCGGACTCGCTCGGGAGCAGTACTTC. Translating gives CATSGLAREQYF.